A selection of T cell receptor beta chains follows, all from one sample in a study of tumor and adjacent non-tumor tissue in lung cancer. One entry per CDR3 protein, called by TCRdb with MiXCR from the multiplex PCR reads. Of 65,000 to 80,000 distinct CDR3 sequences listed, around three quarters are singletons. The specimen sequenced was lung tumor tissue. The receptors were gathered from a man in his 60s with non-small cell lung cancer. CDR3s include the opening cysteine and the closing phenylalanine or tryptophan. The order of the fields is V gene, J gene, D gene, clone size, CDR3 DNA, CDR3 protein. The D gene is left open where the match is weak. Clone size is given for some rows only: seen once, a few or many times, or a class if the clone is expanded.

TRBV20-1,TRBJ2-7,TRBD1,medium-sized,TGCAGTGCGGCCCCCGGGACAGGGAGGGACGAGCAGTACTTC,CSAAPGTGRDEQYF
TRBV6-5,TRBJ2-6,TRBD1,NA,TGTGCCAGTAGTTACTCGCTCATAGGGACAGGGAGAAGGTCTGGGGCCAACGTCCTGACTTTC,CASSYSLIGTGRRSGANVLTF
TRBV11-2,TRBJ1-1,NA,NA,TGTGCCAACAGCACAGGCCCCATGAACACTGAAGCTTTCTTT,CANSTGPMNTEAFF
TRBV5-5,TRBJ1-5,NA,once,TGTGCCAGCAGCTTCGACATCAATCAGCCCCAGCATTTT,CASSFDINQPQHF
TRBV10-2,TRBJ1-1,TRBD1,NA,TGCGCCAGCAGGAACAGGGGGCTGACTGAGAACACTGAAGCTCTCTTT,CASRNRGLTENTEALF
TRBV20-1,TRBJ2-1,TRBD2,once,TGCAGTGCTCCGGGACTAGCGGTCCTGGGCTCGGATGTGCAGCTCTTC,CSAPGLAVLGSDVQLF
TRBV7-9,TRBJ2-7,NA,NA,TGTGCCAGCAGCCCACAGGGTAGTCAGGGCAACGAGCAGTACTTC,CASSPQGSQGNEQYF
TRBV29-1,TRBJ1-1,TRBD1,NA,TGTAGCTTAAGACAGGGATGGGGAATGAACACTGAAGCTTTCTTT,CSLRQGWGMNTEAFF
TRBV12-3/TRBV12-4,TRBJ2-1,NA,NA,TGTGCCAGCAGTTTCGCCCAATTAAGAAGGGAGCAGTTCTTC,CASSFAQLRREQFF
TRBV6-6,TRBJ1-5,NA,few,TGTGACAGCAGACCAAACAGGAATAAGCCCCAGCATTTT,CDSRPNRNKPQHF
TRBV6-5,TRBJ2-7,TRBD2,NA,TGTGTCAGCAGCCATACTAGCGGCTACGAGCAGTACTTC,CVSSHTSGYEQYF
TRBV6-1,TRBJ1-1,NA,NA,TGTGCCGGCACTAGGAAGACTGAAGCCTTCTTT,CAGTRKTEAFF
TRBV10-2,TRBJ2-1,NA,NA,TGCGCAAGCAGTGGATACAGTGAGCAGTTCTTC,CASSGYSEQFF
TRBV20-1,TRBJ1-4,NA,NA,TGCAGTGCTAGACAAGGGGGTGAAAAACTGTTTTTT,CSARQGGEKLFF
TRBV20-1,TRBJ2-5,TRBD1,NA,TGCAGTGCTAGATTCGGGACAGGACAAGGGACCCAGTACTTC,CSARFGTGQGTQYF
TRBV6-1,TRBJ2-2,TRBD1,once,TGTGTCAGCAGTGAGGGACAGGGGGCTTCGAACACCGGGGAGCTGTTTTTT,CVSSEGQGASNTGELFF
TRBV11-2,TRBJ2-3,NA,NA,TGTGTCAGCAGCTTACGTCCCCATACGGGCGTATGGACAGATACGCAGTATTTT,CVSSLRPHTGVWTDTQYF
TRBV6-1,TRBJ2-1,NA,NA,NA,CACSARGPNNEQFF
TRBV20-1,TRBJ1-6,TRBD1,NA,TGCAGTGCTAGTACGCCGGGACAGGGAACCTCCTATTATTCACCCCTCCAATTT,CSASTPGQGTSYYSPLQF
TRBV6-5,TRBJ2-5,TRBD2,many,TGTGCCAGCAGTTCCAATAGCGGGGTGGAGACCCAGTACTTC,CASSSNSGVETQYF
TRBV6-5,TRBJ1-2,NA,NA,TGTGCCACCGCGCCGACTTATGCGGCCCGAGGATATTGCTACACCTTC,CATAPTYAARGYCYTF
TRBV20-1,TRBJ2-1,NA,NA,TGCACTGCTAGTCTGGCTAGTGGAGGGGTCAATGAGCGGTTCTTC,CTASLASGGVNERFF
TRBV29-1,TRBJ1-5,NA,NA,TGCAGCATTGCTCAGGGCCTCAATCAGCCCCAACATTTT,CSIAQGLNQPQHF
TRBV6-1,TRBJ2-7,TRBD2,NA,TGTGCCAGCAAGGGACTAACGCGCTACTACGAGCAGTACTTC,CASKGLTRYYEQYF
TRBV29-1,TRBJ2-5,NA,medium-sized,TGCAGCGTTGCCCGAGAAGAGACCCAGTACTTC,CSVAREETQYF
TRBV6-5,TRBJ2-2,TRBD2,many,TGTGCCAGCAGTTACAGGTGGACTAGCGGGAGAGGCACCGGGGAGCTGTTTTTT,CASSYRWTSGRGTGELFF
TRBV20-1,TRBJ2-7,TRBD2,once,TGCAGTGCTAGTTCGGGACTAGCGGAAGGGCCAGTAGGCCTTAGCTCCTACGAGCAGTACTTC,CSASSGLAEGPVGLSSYEQYF
TRBV7-9,TRBJ2-1,NA,NA,TGTGCCAGCAGCTTAGAGGGGGGCAATGAGCAGTTCTTC,CASSLEGGNEQFF
TRBV6-5,TRBJ2-3,NA,NA,TGTGCCAGAAGTTACTCCGAAGGGACAGATACGCAGTATTTT,CARSYSEGTDTQYF
TRBV29-1,TRBJ2-3,NA,NA,TGCAGCGTTGAACGGAGGTCAGCCACAGATACGCAGTATTTT,CSVERRSATDTQYF
TRBV6-5,TRBJ2-1,NA,NA,TGTACCAGCATAGGGAGCAATGAGCAGTTCTTC,CTSIGSNEQFF
TRBV6-1,TRBJ2-3,NA,NA,TGTGCCAGCTGTGAAGGGATGAGGGATACGCAGTATTTT,CASCEGMRDTQYF
TRBV6-6,TRBJ2-3,NA,NA,TGTGCCAGCTGTTACAGTGGGCTTACGCAGTATTTT,CASCYSGLTQYF
TRBV5-1,TRBJ2-5,NA,NA,TGCGCCAGCAGAGTAGAGAACCAGTACTTC,CASRVENQYF
TRBV6-2/TRBV6-3,TRBJ2-5,NA,NA,TGTGCCAGCCATCTCAAATTCAGGGTAGACGGTCATGAGACCCAGTACTTC,CASHLKFRVDGHETQYF
TRBV5-1,TRBJ2-5,NA,NA,TGCGCCAGCAGCTTGGGTACAGCCCCATCTGGAGAGACCCAGTACTTC,CASSLGTAPSGETQYF
TRBV14,TRBJ2-1,TRBD2,NA,TGTGCCAGCAGCGAAACAGGACTAGTGGGAGGGAATGAGCAGTTCTTC,CASSETGLVGGNEQFF
TRBV12-3/TRBV12-4,TRBJ1-1,NA,NA,TGTGCCAGCAGCTTATACAGGAGTAATGAAGCTTTCTTT,CASSLYRSNEAFF
TRBV6-5,TRBJ1-5,TRBD1,medium-sized,TGTGCCAGCAGTAAACAAGGGGACAGGAGGAATCAGCCCCAGCATTTT,CASSKQGDRRNQPQHF
TRBV5-4,TRBJ1-2,NA,many,TGTGCCACCTACCTTAAATTGGGGAGAAGGACAGTCAACTATGGCTACACCTTC,CATYLKLGRRTVNYGYTF
TRBV30,TRBJ1-5,NA,NA,TGTGCCGCAAGAAAGGGTGGTAAGCCCCAGCATTTT,CAARKGGKPQHF